These 9 T cell receptor beta chains came from one sample sequenced in a study of blood T cells in healthy people across ages. A J-beta primer mix and a sample-barcoded 5' primer were used in a second PCR of about 7 to 12 cycles. TCRdb reprocessed the 5' RACE reads with MiXCR, giving one entry per CDR3 protein. The sample yields hundreds of thousands of distinct CDR3 sequences, over 45% seen once. The specimen was blood. These receptors came from a young man in good health.

For this clonotype: One junction end disagrees with the germline gene, perhaps due to a read error. The gene calls are TRBV29-1 and TRBJ1-2, with D uncertain. Germline CDR1 and CDR2: SQVTM and ANQGSEA. The CDR3 is 12 amino acids. The CDR3 DNA reads as TGCAGCGTCCCCTTGGTGGGGTTTGGCTACTCCTTC. Residues: CSVPLVGFGYSF.

The gene calls are TRBV29-1 and TRBJ1-2, with D hard to call. The CDR3 is 13 amino acids. Germline V lookup: CDR1 SQVTM, CDR2 ANQGSEA. V was clipped by 6 bases and J by 3 bases, with 14 bases between them. The CDR3 sequence: CSVPQDEDYGYTF. The CDR3 region has the DNA TGCAGCGTGCCTCAGGATGAAGACTATGGCTACACCTTC. Full variable domain (rest looked up from reference TRBV29-1 and TRBJ1-2): SAVISQKPSRDICQRGTSLTIQCQVDSQVTMMFWYRQQPGQSLTLIATANQGSEATYESGFVIDKFPISRPNLTFSTLTVSNMSPEDSSIYLCSVPQDEDYGYTFGSGTRLTVV.

This rearrangement joins TRBV20-1 to TRBJ1-2; D remains unclear. V was trimmed by 6 bases and J by 8 bases, leaving 16 bases between them. The V gene's germline CDR1 is DFQATT and CDR2 SNEGSKA (reference sequence). The CDR3 runs to 12 residues. CDR3 nucleotide sequence: TGCAGTGCCCCTGCAGGACGTTACGGCTACACCTTC. Translating it yields CSAPAGRYGYTF.

This clonotype appeared a single time. The CDR3 reads CSARVLGRGARSYEQYF. CDR3 in DNA: TGCAGTGCTAGGGTCCTGGGGCGGGGGGCAAGGAGCTACGAGCAGTACTTC. The chain employs TRBV20-1 and TRBJ2-7, with 8 bases that match TRBD2. The trim removed 3 bases at V and 3 bases at J, leaving 16 bases unmatched. The CDR3 is made up of 17 amino acids. Germline assignment: CDR1 DFQATT and CDR2 SNEGSKA (reference sequence).

This clonotype occurred once. J is TRBJ1-2 and V is TRBV6-5; possibly TRBD1 for D (5 bases). The CDR3 loop spans 14 amino acids. Germline-derived CDR1 and CDR2 are MNHEY and SVGAGI. The V end was cut by 8 bases, the J end by 6 bases, with 19 bases between. CDR3 residues: CASGSGGSDHGYTF. The CDR3 nucleotides are TGTGCCAGCGGTAGTGGGGGGTCGGACCATGGCTACACCTTC.

The chain's CDR3 is CASTGLRGYEQYF. The CDR3 nucleotides read TGTGCCAGCACGGGGTTGAGGGGCTACGAGCAGTACTTC. The J gene is TRBJ2-7, the V gene TRBV2; TRBD1 or TRBD2 may be the D gene (5 bases each). Between the trimmed V and J ends, which lost 7 bases and 3 bases, there was a span of 13 bases. Germline CDR1 SNHLY, CDR2 FYNNEI. This CDR3 is built from 13 residues.

This chain joins TRBV12-3 or TRBV12-4 and TRBJ2-7; 7 bases match TRBD1. With the DNA end fitting TRBJ2-5 better, the J assignment may be wrong. This CDR3 region has 15 residues. This CDR3 is CASSFNGPQGETQYF. In DNA form, the CDR3 reads TGTGCCAGCAGTTTTAACGGCCCACAGGGGGAGACCCAGTACTTC.

V usage is TRBV4-2 and J usage is TRBJ2-7; the match to TRBD2 covers 10 bases. This CDR3 region has 18 residues. Per germline, CDR1 LGHNA and CDR2 YNFKEQ. V lost 4 bases, J lost 7 bases, and 19 bases stayed unmatched. CDR3 bases: TGTGCCAGCAGCCCCAAACCCCAAACTAGCGGGGCTACCAATGAGCAGTACTTC. This encodes CASSPKPQTSGATNEQYF.

V and J are TRBV21-1 and TRBJ1-2. TRBV21-1 is a pseudogene locus. The CDR3 covers 12 residues. The CDR3 here is CASRRDHWGYTF. The CDR3 DNA reads as TGTGCCAGCAGGAGAGACCACTGGGGCTACACCTTC.